Detailed here is one T cell receptor (beta chain). Its antigen remains unidentified. One junction end does not reproduce the germline sequence, and a read error may be involved. Through a sample-barcoded 5' primer and a J-beta primer mix, a second PCR was run for roughly 6 to 11 cycles. TCRdb fed the 5' RACE reads into MiXCR, producing one record per CDR3 protein. The repertoire holds 1.5 million to 2 million distinct CDR3 sequences, roughly 52% seen once, with over 2% in the top ten. Germline V gene data show CDR1 as SGHTA and CDR2 as FQGNSA. This CDR3 region has 13 residues. This sample is part of a study of blood T cells in healthy people across ages. There were at least 5.5 micrograms of total RNA extracted from every sample. The study's findings and limits: TCR beta diversity was tightly associated with the proportion of naive T cells.

V usage is TRBV7-2 and J usage is TRBJ2-1; D ambiguous. The material sequenced was blood. The TCR originated in a woman aged 40 to 50 in good health. CDR3 protein: CASSLRVSNQQFF. DNA of the CDR3: TGTGCCAGCAGCTTAAGAGTTAGCAATCAGCAGTTCTTC.